Listed here is a single TCR beta chain. The data derive from a study of blood T cell repertoires in COVID-19. Looking at the study overall: Material from acute and convalescent COVID-19 was sourced from the United States, Italy and Spain. From T cells, B-cell-depleted T cells, or PBMCs came the material, which was cDNA or gDNA.

Seattle's enrolled individuals joined amid active infection and were then monitored longitudinally. Methods used by the authors: Cell counts per sample came from amplifying reference gene primers. Sequenced by immunoSEQ multiplex PCR; TCRdb stores in-frame clones only, minus some. V and J calls and clone size are copied from that table; D and trimming were computed from the DNA. The sample consists of about 130,000 clones, roughly 90% of them appearing once. This CDR3 is built from 18 residues. V lost 2 bases and J lost 0; bases outside the gene matches: 9. CDR1 MNHEY and CDR2 SVGEGT come from the germline V gene.

This receptor was identified in a man in his sixties with COVID-19, enrolled during active disease. Sequenced sample: peripheral blood. This chain connects TRBV6-2 or TRBV6-3 to TRBJ1-1; TRBD1 agrees at 10 bases. Here the CDR3 reads CASSYRRDRGPLNTEAFF. The CDR3 DNA follows: TGTGCCAGCAGTTACCGCCGGGACAGGGGACCTCTGAACACTGAAGCTTTCTTT.